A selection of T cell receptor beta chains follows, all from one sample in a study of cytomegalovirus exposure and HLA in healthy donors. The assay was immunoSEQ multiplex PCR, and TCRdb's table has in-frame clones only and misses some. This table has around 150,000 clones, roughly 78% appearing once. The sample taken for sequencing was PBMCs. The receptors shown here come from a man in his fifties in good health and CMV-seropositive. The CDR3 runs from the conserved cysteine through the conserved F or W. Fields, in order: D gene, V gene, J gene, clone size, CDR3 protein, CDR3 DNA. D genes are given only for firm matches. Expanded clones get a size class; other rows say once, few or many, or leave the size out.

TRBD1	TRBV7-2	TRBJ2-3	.	CASSSDRGGTDTQYF	TGTGCCAGCAGCTCGGACAGGGGTGGCACAGATACGCAGTATTTT
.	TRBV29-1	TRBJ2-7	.	CSVQRSSSYEQYF	TGCAGCGTTCAGAGGAGCAGCTCCTACGAGCAGTACTTC
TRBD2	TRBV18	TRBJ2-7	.	CASSPPGLAFGEQYF	TGTGCCAGCTCACCACCGGGACTAGCCTTTGGCGAGCAGTACTTC
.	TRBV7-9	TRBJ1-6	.	CSSSLGGRLTSSYNSPLHF	TGTTCCAGCAGCTTAGGAGGACGTCTTACTAGCTCCTATAATTCACCCCTCCACTTT
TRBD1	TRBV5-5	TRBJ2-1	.	CASSHIRDRGRNEQFF	TGTGCCAGCAGCCACATCCGGGACAGGGGGCGCAATGAGCAGTTCTTC
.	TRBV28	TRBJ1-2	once	CASSLPGNYGYTF	TGTGCCAGCAGTTTACCGGGGAACTATGGCTACACCTTC
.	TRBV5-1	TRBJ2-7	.	CASSLGDISSEQYF	TGCGCCAGCAGCTTGGGGGACATTTCGAGCGAGCAGTACTTC
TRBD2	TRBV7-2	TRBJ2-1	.	CASSLDSSGGTYNEQFF	TGTGCCAGCAGCTTAGACTCTAGCGGGGGGACCTACAATGAGCAGTTCTTC
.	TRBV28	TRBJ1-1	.	CATILPGVNTEAFF	TGTGCCACCATTCTACCAGGGGTGAACACTGAAGCTTTCTTT
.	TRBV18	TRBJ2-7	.	CASSARWRGEGYEQYF	TGTGCCAGCTCCGCCAGGTGGAGGGGCGAAGGCTACGAGCAGTACTTC
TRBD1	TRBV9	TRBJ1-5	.	CASSVPDREFNQPQHF	TGTGCCAGCAGCGTCCCGGACAGGGAATTCAATCAGCCCCAGCATTTT
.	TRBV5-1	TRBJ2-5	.	CASSFQWGREETQYF	TGCGCCAGCAGCTTTCAGTGGGGGCGTGAAGAGACCCAGTACTTC
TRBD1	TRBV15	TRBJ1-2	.	CATSRRTGPNLYGYTF	TGTGCCACCAGCAGAAGGACAGGGCCTAATCTCTATGGCTACACCTTC
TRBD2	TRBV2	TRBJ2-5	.	CASIASGRQETQYF	TGTGCCAGCATAGCCAGCGGGAGACAAGAGACCCAGTACTTC
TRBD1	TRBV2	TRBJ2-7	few	CASRAGQGGWYEQYF	TGTGCCAGCAGAGCGGGACAGGGCGGGTGGTACGAGCAGTACTTC
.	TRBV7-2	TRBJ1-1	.	CASSPTGGNTEAFF	TGTGCCAGCAGCCCAACGGGGGGAAACACTGAAGCTTTCTTT
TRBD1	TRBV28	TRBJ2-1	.	CASSFGGWTGGQEQFF	TGTGCCAGCAGTTTCGGTGGATGGACAGGGGGCCAAGAGCAGTTCTTC
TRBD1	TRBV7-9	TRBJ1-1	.	CAISAPTGAGNPNTEAFF	TGTGCCATCTCTGCGCCGACAGGGGCGGGGAATCCGAACACTGAAGCTTTCTTT